This T cell receptor beta chain was sequenced during a study of control samples from healthy donors and cancer patients. Repertoires were generated with immunoSEQ multiplex PCR, while TCRdb's copy carries only in-frame clones and drops some. The top ten hold 5.5% to 8% of the sample, which has a few hundred thousand clones, roughly 90% seen once. V lost 0 bases to trimming and J lost 2 bases; unmatched junction nucleotides: 3. The CDR3 extends over 15 amino acids. Per germline, CDR1 SGHRS and CDR2 YFSETQ. The rearrangement joins TRBV5-1 to TRBJ2-3, with TRBD2 identical over 7 bases. Sequenced sample: PBMCs. This clonotype was obtained from a man aged 35 to 55 with head and neck cancer. CDR3 coding DNA: TGCGCCAGCAGCTTGGTCGGGGGGTTCACAGATACGCAGTATTTT. It encodes CASSLVGGFTDTQYF. The whole variable domain, filled in from reference TRBV5-1 and TRBJ2-3, reads KAGVTQTPRYLIKTRGQQVTLSCSPISGHRSVSWYQQTPGQGLQFLFEYFSETQRNKGNFPGRFSGRQFSNSRSEMNVSTLELGDSALYLCASSLVGGFTDTQYFGPGTRLTVL.